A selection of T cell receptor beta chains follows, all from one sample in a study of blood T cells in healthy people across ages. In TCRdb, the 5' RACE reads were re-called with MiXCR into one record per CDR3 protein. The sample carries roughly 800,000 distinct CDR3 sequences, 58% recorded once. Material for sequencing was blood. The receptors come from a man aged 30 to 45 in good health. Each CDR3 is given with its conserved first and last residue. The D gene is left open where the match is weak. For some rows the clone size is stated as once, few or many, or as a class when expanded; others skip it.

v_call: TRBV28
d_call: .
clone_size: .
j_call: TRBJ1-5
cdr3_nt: TGTGCCAGCAGTCCCCAGGGGTCGGTTCAGCCCCAGCATTTT
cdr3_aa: CASSPQGSVQPQHF

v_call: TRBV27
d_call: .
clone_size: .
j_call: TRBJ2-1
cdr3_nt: TGTGCCAGCAGTTACCGGAGGGCGACCGGGGAGCAGTTCTTC
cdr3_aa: CASSYRRATGEQFF

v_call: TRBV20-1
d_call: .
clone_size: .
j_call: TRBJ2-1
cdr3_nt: TGCAGTGCTAGAAATCGTCGTAAGTTGGATATAGGGTACAATGAGCAGTTCTTC
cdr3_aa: CSARNRRKLDIGYNEQFF

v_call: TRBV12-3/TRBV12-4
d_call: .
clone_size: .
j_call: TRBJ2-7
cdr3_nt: TGTGCCAGCACAGATTTGTACGAGCAGTACTTC
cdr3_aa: CASTDLYEQYF

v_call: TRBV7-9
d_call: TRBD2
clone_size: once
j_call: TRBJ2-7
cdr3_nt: TGTGCCAGCAGCTTAGCAAAGACTAGCGGGGTTGGGCAGTACTTC
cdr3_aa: CASSLAKTSGVGQYF

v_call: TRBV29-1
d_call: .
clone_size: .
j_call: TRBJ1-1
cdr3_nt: TGCAGCGTTGAGTATCCAGGTTTGAACACTGAAGCTTTCTTT
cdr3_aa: CSVEYPGLNTEAFF

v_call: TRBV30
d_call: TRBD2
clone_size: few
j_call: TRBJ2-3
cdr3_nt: TGTGCCTGGAGTCAGGGAGCGGGACCGAACCGGGGCACAGATACGCAGTATTTT
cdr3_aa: CAWSQGAGPNRGTDTQYF

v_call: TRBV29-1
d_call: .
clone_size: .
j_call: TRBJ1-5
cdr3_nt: TGCAGCGTTGATAAGAGGACAGTCAATAATCAGCCCCAGCATTTT
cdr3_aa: CSVDKRTVNNQPQHF

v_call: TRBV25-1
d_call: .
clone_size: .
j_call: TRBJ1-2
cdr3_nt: TGTGCCAGCAGTGCACACATCTATGGCTACACCTTC
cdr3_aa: CASSAHIYGYTF

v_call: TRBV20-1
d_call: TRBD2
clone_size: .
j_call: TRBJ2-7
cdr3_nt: TGCAGTGCTAGAGATATGCTAGCGGGAGGAAGTCCCTACGAGCAGTACTTC
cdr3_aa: CSARDMLAGGSPYEQYF

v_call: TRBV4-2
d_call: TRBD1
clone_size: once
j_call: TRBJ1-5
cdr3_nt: TGTGCCAGCAGCCAAATTGGGACAGGGGGTTTTCGACCCCAGCATTTT
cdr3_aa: CASSQIGTGGFRPQHF

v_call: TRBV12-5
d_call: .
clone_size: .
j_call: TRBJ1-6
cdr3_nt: TGTGCTAGTGGCCGCCACCCGGGGTTTTCACCCCTCCACTTT
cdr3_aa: CASGRHPGFSPLHF

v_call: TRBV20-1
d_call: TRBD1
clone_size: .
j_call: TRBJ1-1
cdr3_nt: TGCAGTGCTAGAGATTCCGACAGGGCGAACACTGAAGCTTTCTTT
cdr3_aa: CSARDSDRANTEAFF

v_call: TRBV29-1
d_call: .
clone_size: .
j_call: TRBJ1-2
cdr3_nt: TGCAGCGTGGAGGTAGGGTATCAGTATGGCTACACCTTC
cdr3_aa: CSVEVGYQYGYTF

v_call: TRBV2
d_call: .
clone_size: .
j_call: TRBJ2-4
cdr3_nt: TGTGCCAGCAGTGGTGAAGGGGTAGGAGGTGATTTGGACAAAAACATTCAGTACTTC
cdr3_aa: CASSGEGVGGDLDKNIQYF

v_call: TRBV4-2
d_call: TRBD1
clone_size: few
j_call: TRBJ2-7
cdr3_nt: TGTGCCAGCAGCCGAACCGGGACAGGGATCAACGAGCAGTACTTC
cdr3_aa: CASSRTGTGINEQYF

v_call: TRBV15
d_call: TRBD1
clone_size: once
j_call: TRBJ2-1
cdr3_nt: TGTGCCACCAGCAGAGATGATTCGGGACAGGGGTACAATGAGCAGTTCTTC
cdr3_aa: CATSRDDSGQGYNEQFF

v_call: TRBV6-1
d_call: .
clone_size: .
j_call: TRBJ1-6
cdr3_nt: TGTGCCAGCAGTGTTGAGCGGAATTCACCCCTCCACTTT
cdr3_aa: CASSVERNSPLHF

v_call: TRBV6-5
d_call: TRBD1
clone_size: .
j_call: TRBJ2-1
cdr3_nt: TGTGCCAGCAGTTTTGTCGACAGGGCCTCCTACAATGAGCAGTTCTTC
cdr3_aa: CASSFVDRASYNEQFF

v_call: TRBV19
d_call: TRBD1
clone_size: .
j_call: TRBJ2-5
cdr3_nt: TGTGCCAGTAGTCCAGACAGGGGAGCCGAGACCCAGTACTTC
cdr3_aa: CASSPDRGAETQYF

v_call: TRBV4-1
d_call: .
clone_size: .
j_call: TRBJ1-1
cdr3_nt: TGCGCCAGCAGCCAAGATTGGAGTTTTACTGAAGCTTTCTTT
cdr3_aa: CASSQDWSFTEAFF

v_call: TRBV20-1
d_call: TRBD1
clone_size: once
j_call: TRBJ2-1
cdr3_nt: TGCAGTGCAATCCAATCGGTCGGGACAGGGCGGAATGAGCAGTTCTTC
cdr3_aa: CSAIQSVGTGRNEQFF

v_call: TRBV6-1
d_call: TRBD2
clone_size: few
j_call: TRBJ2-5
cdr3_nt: TGTGCCAGAGAATTGACTAGCGGGGAAGAGACCCAGTACTTC
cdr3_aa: CARELTSGEETQYF

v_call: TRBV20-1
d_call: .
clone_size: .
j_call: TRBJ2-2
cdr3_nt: TGCAGTGCTAACCATTTCGGGGAGCTGTTTTTT
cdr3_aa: CSANHFGELFF

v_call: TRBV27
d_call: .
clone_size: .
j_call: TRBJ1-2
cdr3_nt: TGTGCCAGCAGGGCTTTGACGGAGATAGACTATGGCTACACCTTC
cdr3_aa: CASRALTEIDYGYTF

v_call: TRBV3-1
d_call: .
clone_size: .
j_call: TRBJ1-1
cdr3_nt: TGTGCCAGCAGCCAAGGATCTGAAGCTTTCTTT
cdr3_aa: CASSQGSEAFF

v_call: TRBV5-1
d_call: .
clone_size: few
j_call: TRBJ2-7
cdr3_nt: TGCGCCAGCAGCCGGGGGACAGAGATCTCCTACGAGCAGTACTTC
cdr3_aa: CASSRGTEISYEQYF

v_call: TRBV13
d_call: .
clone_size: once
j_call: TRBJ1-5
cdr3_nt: TGTGCCAGCAGCTTAGGCCTGGGGGCCCAGCCCCAGCATTTT
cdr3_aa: CASSLGLGAQPQHF

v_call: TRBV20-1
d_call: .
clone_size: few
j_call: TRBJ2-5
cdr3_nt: TGCAGTGCTAGCCCGAGGGGGTACCAAGAGACCCAGTACTTC
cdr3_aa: CSASPRGYQETQYF